This T cell receptor beta chain is drawn from a study of T cell responses to AZD1222 COVID-19 vaccine. Study details: Pooling was applied to second doses at about 4 or about 12 weeks. Study results and caveats: Along spike, vaccine-associated CD4 TCRs were found throughout, with dominance at 160-218 and 743-854. It was only after the peak T cell response that any repertoires were sampled.

In this sample, this clone turned up a few times. Its target is unknown. The CDR3 has 12 residues. Germline CDR1 reads LNHDA; CDR2 reads SQIVND (reference sequence). The V end was cut by 11 bases, the J end by 2 bases, with 10 bases between. Only in-frame clones appear in the TCRdb table, and some are missing; sequencing was by immunoSEQ multiplex PCR. The table has fewer than 150,000 clones, approximately 88% seen once. Sequenced here: peripheral blood, sampled on day 0 of AZD1222 vaccination. The receptor's source is an adult in good health. The chain has TRBV19 and TRBJ1-5; no definite D call. The CDR3 DNA reads as TGTGCCGCAAAGGCGGGCAATCAGCCCCAGCATTTT. Protein sequence: CAAKAGNQPQHF.